These 29 T cell receptor beta chains originate from one sample sequenced in a study of control samples from healthy donors and cancer patients. Sequenced by immunoSEQ multiplex PCR; TCRdb stores in-frame clones only, minus some. Of about 110,000 clones in the sample, 70% to 85% are singletons; the top ten hold around 6.2%. Sequencing was performed on blood. Source of these receptors: a man aged 18 to 35 in good health.

The chain has TRBV24-1 and TRBJ2-1; 9 bases are shared with TRBD1. Germline CDR1 is KGHDR and CDR2 is SFDVKD. The CDR3 contains 15 residues. J gave up 2 bases and V 9 bases, and 7 bases lay outside the gene matches. The CDR3 DNA is TGTGCCACCGGGAGAACAGGGGGCGCCTACAATGAGCAGTTCTTC. Translation: CATGRTGGAYNEQFF.

This clone was seen only a few times. CDR3 sequence: CASSPGQTYYGYTF. The DNA for the CDR3 is TGTGCCAGCAGCCCGGGACAGACTTACTATGGCTACACCTTC. This chain joins TRBV9 and TRBJ1-2, with 7 nucleotides matching TRBD1. CDR1 is SGDLS, CDR2 YYNGEE, per germline. J gave up 3 bases and V 4 bases, and 6 bases lay outside the gene matches. The CDR3 has 14 residues.

The chain couples TRBV27 to TRBJ1-2; tentatively, D is TRBD1 (6 bases). Germline CDR1 MNHEY, CDR2 SMNVEV (reference sequence). The CDR3 consists of 14 residues. V was trimmed by 6 bases and J by 1 base, leaving 12 bases between them. The CDR3 region has the DNA TGTGCCAGCAGGTTTGGGGGCGGTAACTATGGCTACACCTTC. This translates into CASRFGGGNYGYTF.

This chain uses TRBV5-1 with TRBJ2-2; 15 positions match TRBD2. Unmatched junction bases numbered 5, after V lost 5 bases and J lost 0 bases. CDR1 and CDR2 (germline): SGHRS, YFSETQ. The CDR3 is 18 amino acids. For the CDR3, the DNA is TGCGCCAGCAGGAAGGGACTAGCGGGGGGAACGAACACCGGGGAGCTGTTTTTT. Translation: CASRKGLAGGTNTGELFF.

This chain uses TRBV18 with TRBJ2-7; D possibly corresponds to TRBD1 (5 bases). The germline CDR1 and CDR2 sequences are KGHSH and LQKENI. Trimming left V 3 bases short and J 1 base short, with 10 bases between. CDR3 length: 14 amino acids. The CDR3 is CASSPPDKSYEQYF. For the CDR3, the DNA is TGTGCCAGCTCACCCCCGGACAAGTCCTACGAGCAGTACTTC.

The chain links TRBV3-1 (or the pseudogene TRBV3-2) to TRBJ1-1, with D tentatively TRBD1 (5 bases). CDR1 is LGHDT, CDR2 YNNKEL, per germline (reference sequence). This CDR3 is built from 15 residues. Trimming stripped 7 bases from V and 3 bases from J, with 18 bases between. The CDR3 is CASTRNPGGYTEAFF. The DNA of the CDR3 is TGTGCCAGCACACGGAACCCGGGGGGATACACTGAAGCTTTCTTT.

V usage is TRBV19 and J usage is TRBJ1-2, with D maybe TRBD1 (6 bases). Trimming took off 0 bases at V and 7 bases at J, with 12 bases between the two ends. Germline V gives CDR1 LNHDA, CDR2 SQIVND (reference sequence). This CDR3 has 14 amino acids. The CDR3 coding sequence is TGTGCCAGTAGTATAGAGGTACAGGGTGGTGGCTACACCTTC. As protein: CASSIEVQGGGYTF.

The chain uses TRBV2 and TRBJ2-6, with a weak D call TRBD2 (6 bases). The CDR3 has 15 residues. Between the trimmed V and J ends, which lost 6 bases and 2 bases, there was a span of 11 bases. The germline V gene encodes CDR1 SNHLY and CDR2 FYNNEI. CDR3 in amino acids: CASRGGRTGANVLTF. In nucleotides, the CDR3 is TGTGCCAGCAGGGGTGGGAGGACTGGGGCCAACGTCCTGACTTTC.

The V and J genes are TRBV9 and TRBJ2-3, with D perhaps TRBD1 (5 bases). In germline, CDR1 is SGDLS, CDR2 YYNGEE. V dropped 5 bases and J dropped 1 base, with 14 bases sitting between them. This CDR3 is 15 amino acids long. Written as DNA, the CDR3 is TGTGCCAGCAGTCGCCTCCAGGGTGGCACAGATACGCAGTATTTT. Its translation is CASSRLQGGTDTQYF.

The chain employs TRBV7-9 and TRBJ1-2; tentatively, D is TRBD1 (5 bases). The CDR3 has 15 amino acids. The germline V gene encodes CDR1 SEHNR and CDR2 FQNEAQ (reference sequence). V lost 1 base and J 3 bases, leaving 12 bases between the germline ends. The CDR3 here is CASSLGTDSYYGYTF. For the CDR3, the DNA is TGTGCCAGCAGCTTAGGTACCGACAGTTACTATGGCTACACCTTC.

The chain uses TRBV6-2 or TRBV6-3 and TRBJ2-3; D call uncertain. The V gene's germline CDR1 is MNHEY and CDR2 SVGEGT. V lost 1 base to trimming and J lost 0 bases, with 8 bases between them. CDR3 length equals 15 residues. The CDR3 DNA follows: TGTGCCAGCAGTTACTTTTTTGGCAGCACAGATACGCAGTATTTT. Translation: CASSYFFGSTDTQYF.

The chain employs TRBV11-2 and TRBJ1-2; D is ambiguous. CDR3 length: 15 amino acids. Germline V lookup: CDR1 SGHAT, CDR2 FQNNGV. V lost 0 bases and J 0 bases, leaving 8 bases between the germline ends. The CDR3 DNA sequence: TGTGCCAGCAGCTTAGATTGGAACGCTAACTATGGCTACACCTTC. Its translation: CASSLDWNANYGYTF.

This CDR3 reads CASSLRGLAQPQHF. In DNA, the CDR3 is TGTGCCAGCAGCTTGCGGGGGCTTGCTCAGCCCCAGCATTTT. This chain links TRBV5-8 with TRBJ1-5, with D tentatively TRBD1 (6 bases). The ends were cut back, 1 base at V and 6 bases at J, with 11 bases in the middle. This CDR3 comprises 14 residues. CDR1 SGHTS and CDR2 YDEGEE come from the germline V gene.

In regard to this clone: One end of the junction is discordant with germline, which a read error may explain. The chain employs TRBV6-2 or TRBV6-3 and TRBJ1-5; TRBD1 might be the D (5 bases). Germline loops: CDR1 MNHEY, CDR2 SVGEGT. The CDR3 covers 12 residues. The CDR3 sequence is CASSYGGQPRHF. In DNA, the CDR3 is TGTGCCAGCAGTTACGGGGGTCAGCCCCGGCATTTT.

This clone was recorded only once. J is TRBJ2-6 and V is TRBV13; D ambiguous. Germline V gene data show CDR1 as PRHDT and CDR2 as FYEKMQ (reference sequence). This CDR3 comprises 15 residues. Deletions cut 7 bases from V and 0 bases from J, with 10 bases between. CDR3 in DNA: TGTGCCAGCATTGGCCCCTTCTCTGGGGCCAACGTCCTGACTTTC. It translates to CASIGPFSGANVLTF.

The V gene is TRBV24-1, the J gene TRBJ1-2; D is perhaps TRBD1 (5 bases). CDR1 is KGHDR, CDR2 SFDVKD, per germline. Trimming removed 4 bases at V and 4 bases at J, with 9 bases between. There are 13 residues in the CDR3. The DNA of the CDR3 is TGTGCCACCAGTGACGTTGACAGCTATGGCTACACCTTC. As protein: CATSDVDSYGYTF.

In this sample, this clone turned up a few times. The CDR3 spells CATSDSGLNSPLHF. CDR3 bases: TGTGCCACCAGTGATTCGGGGCTTAATTCACCCCTCCACTTT. The rearrangement joins TRBV24-1 to TRBJ1-6, with D perhaps matching TRBD1 (5 bases). The CDR3 totals 14 residues. V lost 2 bases to trimming and J lost 6 bases, with 7 bases between them. In germline, CDR1 is KGHDR, CDR2 SFDVKD.

The CDR3 DNA sequence: TGTGCCAGCAGTTTAGCGTGGACGGATACGCAGTATTTT. This encodes CASSLAWTDTQYF. V gene TRBV28 combines with J gene TRBJ2-3; D unresolved. The V and J ends lost 2 bases and 6 bases respectively, with 9 bases between them. Germline values: CDR1 MDHEN, CDR2 SYDVKM. CDR3 length equals 13 residues.

CDR3 loop: CASSLTGYVLPLNTEAFF. The CDR3 coding sequence is TGCGCCAGCAGCTTGACTGGATACGTACTTCCCTTGAACACTGAAGCTTTCTTT. This sequence joins TRBV5-1 and TRBJ1-1; no definite D call. There are 18 residues in the CDR3. CDR1 is SGHRS, CDR2 YFSETQ, per germline. Trimming left V 1 base short and J 0 bases short, with 19 bases between.

This chain joins TRBV6-5 and TRBJ2-1; the match to TRBD2 covers 8 bases. Germline V lookup: CDR1 MNHEY, CDR2 SVGAGI. This CDR3 contains 15 residues. V lost 6 bases, J lost 3 bases, and 7 bases stayed unmatched. DNA of the CDR3: TGTGCCAGCAGACCACATAGCGGGGACTACAATGAGCAGTTCTTC. Translation gives CASRPHSGDYNEQFF.

Notes on this clone: A junction end diverges from the germline sequence, so it may reflect a read error. The chain couples TRBV11-2 to TRBJ2-5; TRBD2 matches at 8 bases. The germline V gene encodes CDR1 SGHAT and CDR2 FQNNGV. This CDR3 has 15 residues. The CDR3 DNA reads as TGTGCCAGCAGCGTAGACGGGGGGGCAAGTGGGACCCAGTACTTC. Translation gives CASSVDGGASGTQYF.

This chain's CDR3 is CASSRLQGASGNTIYF. In nucleotides, the CDR3 is TGTGCCAGCTCACGACTACAGGGAGCCTCTGGAAACACCATATATTTT. The chain is built from TRBV18 and TRBJ1-3, with D possibly TRBD1 on 6 matching bases. Per germline, CDR1 KGHSH and CDR2 LQKENI. The CDR3 has 16 amino acids. V was shortened by 4 bases and J by 0 bases, with 13 bases between the two germline ends.

The chain couples TRBV5-5 to TRBJ1-4; possible D gene TRBD1, 5 bases. The V end was cut by 4 bases, the J end by 8 bases, with 21 bases between. This CDR3 comprises 16 residues. Germline values: CDR1 SGHKS, CDR2 YYEKEE (reference sequence). The CDR3, as DNA: TGTGCCAGCAGCGCCAGAAGATCGGACACGAGGGAAAAACTGTTTTTT. It translates to CASSARRSDTREKLFF.

This sequence joins TRBV7-2 and TRBJ1-5; TRBD1 matches at 10 bases. Germline-derived CDR1 and CDR2 are SGHTA and FQGNSA. The CDR3 runs to 15 residues. The V gene end was trimmed by 6 bases and the J gene end by 2 bases; junction bases not matched to a gene: 4. The CDR3 spells CASSSGTGGNQPQHF. CDR3 DNA sequence: TGTGCCAGCAGTTCCGGGACAGGGGGCAATCAGCCCCAGCATTTT.

This clone appeared once. The chain employs TRBV24-1 and TRBJ2-5, with D possibly being TRBD2 (5 bases). The CDR3 sequence is 16 residues long. The germline V gene encodes CDR1 KGHDR and CDR2 SFDVKD. V shed 0 bases and J shed 3 bases, with 13 bases lying between them. The CDR3 DNA reads as TGTGCCACCAGTGATTTGGGTGGGGTGAGGGAAGAGACCCAGTACTTC. It encodes CATSDLGGVREETQYF.

The chain uses TRBV4-1 and TRBJ1-6; a weak D match, TRBD1 (5 bases). The CDR3 is made up of 15 amino acids. V lost 0 bases to trimming and J lost 6 bases, with 9 bases between them. Germline CDR1 is MGHRA and CDR2 is YSYEKL. CDR3 nucleotide sequence: TGCGCCAGCAGCCAAGATATAGGGGTTAATTCACCCCTCCACTTT. This sequence encodes CASSQDIGVNSPLHF.

This chain joins TRBV5-5 and TRBJ2-3, with TRBD2 as a possible D gene (5 bases). Germline CDR1 reads SGHKS; CDR2 reads YYEKEE (reference sequence). There are 12 residues in the CDR3. Trimming removed 5 bases from V and 8 bases from J, with 12 bases in between. DNA for the CDR3: TGTGCCAGCAGGGACCTTGGAGGTACGCAGTATTTT. Its protein is CASRDLGGTQYF.

The rearrangement joins TRBV30 to TRBJ1-2; no definite D call. The CDR3 sequence is 12 residues long. Germline V lookup: CDR1 GTSNPN, CDR2 SVGIG (reference sequence). V lost 4 bases, J lost 2 bases, and 8 bases lay in between. The CDR3 DNA reads as TGTGCCTGGATGACGGGAAACTATGGCTACACCTTC. This codes for CAWMTGNYGYTF.

This chain connects TRBV3-1 (or the pseudogene TRBV3-2) to TRBJ2-2; D might be TRBD2 (6 bases). The germline V gene encodes CDR1 LGHDT and CDR2 YNNKEL (reference sequence). The CDR3 totals 15 residues. Trimming cost V 3 bases and J 3 bases, with 11 bases left between them. The CDR3 sequence: CASSQGGEYTGELFF. DNA for the CDR3: TGTGCCAGCAGCCAGGGGGGAGAATACACCGGGGAGCTGTTTTTT.